This T cell receptor (beta chain) was observed in a study of T cells in Graves' hyperthyroidism and ophthalmopathy. RNA transcripts provided the source from which TCR beta CDR3 regions were amplified. TCR CDR3 regions were first amplified by RT-PCR with HTBI primers. TCRdb itself ran the multiplex PCR reads through MiXCR, one entry per CDR3 protein. The table records over 700,000 distinct CDR3 sequences, roughly a sixth of them present only once. This clonotype was observed a handful of times. The material sequenced was blood. The sequence was obtained from a woman aged 45-59 years with Graves' hyperthyroidism that later progressed to Graves' ophthalmopathy.

CDR3 in amino acids: CAISESGSVADTQYF. The CDR3 region has the DNA TGTGCCATCAGTGAGTCAGGCAGTGTAGCAGATACGCAGTATTTT. The gene calls are TRBV10-3 and TRBJ2-3; D gene unclear. With 0 bases removed from V and 4 bases from J, the gap between germline ends came to 11 bases. Germline assignment: CDR1 ENHRY and CDR2 SYGVKD. CDR3 length: 15 residues.